Presented here are 19 T cell receptor beta chains from one specimen sequenced in a study of tumor-infiltrating lymphocytes in localized non-small cell lung cancer. Some clones are missing from TCRdb's copy, which holds only in-frame ones; the method was immunoSEQ multiplex PCR. The data show fewer than 20,000 clones, with more than 75% seen just once and about a tenth held by the top ten. Material for sequencing was uninvolved lung tissue not adjacent to the tumor. All receptors come from a human donor with non-small cell lung cancer.

The gene calls are TRBV2 and TRBJ2-4; D might be TRBD1 or TRBD2, each matching 5 bases. The CDR3 length is 13 residues. Trimming removed 7 bases at V and 5 bases at J, with 12 bases between. CDR1 and CDR2 from the germline V gene are SNHLY and FYNNEI. The CDR3 region has the DNA TGTGCCAGCAATCGGGACGGGGAAAACATTCAGTACTTC. Amino acids: CASNRDGENIQYF. Supplemented by reference TRBV2 and TRBJ2-4, the full variable domain reads EPEVTQTPSHQVTQMGQEVILRCVPISNHLYFYWYRQILGQKVEFLVSFYNNEISEKSEIFDDQFSVERPDGSNFTLKIRSTKLEDSAMYFCASNRDGENIQYFGAGTRLSVL.

The rearrangement links TRBV6-5 to TRBJ1-5; no clear D gene. This CDR3 contains 13 residues. V was trimmed by 5 bases and J by 3 bases, leaving 8 bases between them. Germline V CDR1 and CDR2: MNHEY, SVGAGI. The CDR3 spells CASSMGFNQPQHF. CDR3 nucleotides: TGTGCCAGCAGTATGGGATTCAATCAGCCCCAGCATTTT.

This clone was seen more than once but under ten times. V is TRBV7-2 and J is TRBJ1-2; 8 positions agree with TRBD1. The CDR3 covers 16 residues. Trimming cost V 4 bases and J 4 bases; bases outside gene matches: 11. CDR1 and CDR2 (germline): SGHTA, FQGNSA. Here the CDR3 reads CASSSGGTGKLYGYTF. CDR3 DNA: TGTGCCAGCAGCTCCGGCGGGACAGGCAAGCTCTATGGCTACACCTTC.

In its sample, this clone is medium-sized. V is TRBV19 and J is TRBJ2-5, with D hard to call. The V gene lost 1 base and the J gene lost 1 base, with 7 bases spanning the gap. The CDR3 is made up of 14 amino acids. Germline V gene data show CDR1 as LNHDA and CDR2 as SQIVND (reference sequence). CDR3 amino acids: CASSIGGSQETQYF. In nucleotides, the CDR3 is TGTGCCAGTAGTATAGGCGGCAGCCAAGAGACCCAGTACTTC.

This clone was observed a handful of times. The rearrangement links TRBV7-7 to TRBJ2-5; D may match TRBD1 or TRBD2 (5 bases each). Trimming stripped 5 bases from V and 7 bases from J, with 17 bases between. CDR3 size: 14 residues. Germline CDR1 is SSHAT and CDR2 is FNYEAQ (reference sequence). The CDR3 is CASSSPGTLGTQYF. CDR3 DNA: TGTGCCAGCAGCAGCCCCGGGACCCTCGGGACCCAGTACTTC.

The chain is built from TRBV7-2 and TRBJ1-5; TRBD1 aligns across 8 bases. This CDR3 has 15 residues. Unmatched junction bases numbered 3, after V lost 5 bases and J lost 0 bases. Germline V gene data show CDR1 as SGHTA and CDR2 as FQGNSA. CDR3 in DNA: TGTGCCAGCAGCCCACAGGGGGGTAGCAATCAGCCCCAGCATTTT. Residues: CASSPQGGSNQPQHF.

The chain has TRBV15 and TRBJ1-2; perhaps TRBD1 as D (5 bases). The CDR3 is 14 residues long. Germline CDR1 reads LNHNV; CDR2 reads YYDKDF (reference sequence). The V end lost 3 bases, the J end lost 7 bases, and 15 bases lay between the germline ends. CDR3 amino acids: CATSSPWGGGGYTF. The DNA of the CDR3 is TGTGCCACCAGCAGCCCCTGGGGGGGAGGTGGCTACACCTTC.

The chain joins TRBV4-2 to TRBJ1-5; 10 nucleotides match TRBD1. The trim removed 2 bases at V and 2 bases at J, leaving 6 bases unmatched. Germline V gene lookup returns CDR1 LGHNA and CDR2 YNFKEQ. The CDR3 is 17 amino acids. The CDR3 coding sequence is TGTGCCAGCAGCCAAATGGCCGGGACAGGGGGCAATCAGCCCCAGCATTTT. Protein sequence: CASSQMAGTGGNQPQHF.

This CDR3 reads CASRMAGGGEQYF. The CDR3 region has the DNA TGTGCCAGCAGGATGGCAGGGGGAGGCGAGCAGTACTTC. This chain joins TRBV6-5 and TRBJ2-7; possibly TRBD1 for D (7 bases). Trimming took off 6 bases at V and 6 bases at J, with 15 bases between the two ends. Germline CDR1 and CDR2: MNHEY and SVGAGI. The CDR3 covers 13 residues.

In nucleotides, the CDR3 is TGTGCCAGTAGTAGAGGTTGGGACACGGATACGCAGTATTTT. Translation gives CASSRGWDTDTQYF. This rearrangement joins TRBV19 to TRBJ2-3, with a tentative D call TRBD1 (6 bases). Looked up from germline, CDR1 is LNHDA and CDR2 is SQIVND (reference sequence). The CDR3 covers 14 residues. Trimming took 4 bases from V and 6 from J, leaving 14 bases between them.

The chain carries TRBV5-6 and TRBJ2-7; TRBD2 matches at 9 bases. Trimming cost V 4 bases and J 0 bases; bases outside gene matches: 8. The germline V gene encodes CDR1 SGHDT and CDR2 YYEEEE. The CDR3 runs 16 residues. CDR3 nucleotides: TGTGCCAGCAGCGACACGGGGACTAGCTACTCCTACGAGCAGTACTTC. Translated, it gives CASSDTGTSYSYEQYF.

The rearrangement joins TRBV6-5 to TRBJ1-4; 9 bases are shared with TRBD1. This CDR3 has 16 residues. Germline CDR1 and CDR2: MNHEY and SVGAGI. V gave up 4 bases and J gave up 4 bases; unmatched junction bases: 7. CDR3 in DNA: TGTGCCAGCAGTTCAAAACAGGGGGCCCTTAATGAAAAACTGTTTTTT. Translation gives CASSSKQGALNEKLFF.

The genes are TRBV7-2 and TRBJ1-2, with 9 positions matching TRBD1. The CDR3 loop spans 15 amino acids. CDR1 and CDR2 (germline): SGHTA, FQGNSA. V lost 8 bases to trimming and J lost 7 bases; unmatched junction nucleotides: 14. CDR3 in DNA: TGTGCCAGCCCCACAGATTCACAGGGGGCGGGTGGCTACACCTTC. Translation gives CASPTDSQGAGGYTF.

The chain uses TRBV5-1 and TRBJ2-5; 7 bases match TRBD2. This CDR3 region has 14 residues. CDR1 and CDR2 from the germline V gene are SGHRS and YFSETQ. The trim removed 4 bases at V and 4 bases at J, leaving 7 bases unmatched. The chain's CDR3 is CASSRLAVTETQYF. For the CDR3, the DNA is TGCGCCAGCAGCAGGCTAGCGGTGACAGAGACCCAGTACTTC.

V is TRBV6-6 and J is TRBJ2-1, with D perhaps assigned TRBD1 or TRBD2 (5 bases each). Between the trimmed V and J ends, which lost 4 bases and 5 bases, there was a span of 15 bases. CDR3 length: 15 amino acids. In germline, CDR1 is MNHNY, CDR2 SVGAGI (reference sequence). In nucleotides, the CDR3 is TGTGCCAGCAGTTTCCCCGAGGGGAGTAACAATGAGCAGTTCTTC. It specifies CASSFPEGSNNEQFF.

The chain is built from TRBV7-9 and TRBJ1-1, with D tentatively TRBD1 (5 bases). V gave up 6 bases and J gave up 6 bases, with 17 bases separating them. Germline CDR1 reads SEHNR; CDR2 reads FQNEAQ (reference sequence). The length of the CDR3 is 14 residues. CDR3 bases: TGTGCCAGCAGTCCTGGGGCCCTGAGACCTGAAGCTTTCTTT. This codes for CASSPGALRPEAFF.

J is TRBJ2-1 and V is TRBV7-3; possible D gene TRBD2, 5 bases. Germline loops: CDR1 SGHTA, CDR2 FQGTGA. V lost 4 bases, J lost 4 bases, and 14 bases lay in between. The CDR3 has 15 residues. As DNA, the CDR3 is TGTGCCAGCAGCTCCCAAGCCGGACTTTACAATGAGCAGTTCTTC. Translation gives CASSSQAGLYNEQFF.

This sequence joins TRBV11-2 and TRBJ2-1; a possible D gene is TRBD1 (5 bases). Between the trimmed V and J ends, which lost 4 bases and 7 bases, there was a span of 20 bases. The CDR3 runs to 16 residues. Per germline, CDR1 SGHAT and CDR2 FQNNGV. The CDR3 coding sequence is TGTGCCAGCAGCTCTGGGTCGCACAGGAATATAAATGAGCAGTTCTTC. It translates to CASSSGSHRNINEQFF.

The chain carries TRBV29-1 and TRBJ1-5; D is perhaps TRBD1 (5 bases). Germline V gives CDR1 SQVTM, CDR2 ANQGSEA. The CDR3 sequence is 13 residues long. Trimming cost V 4 bases and J 3 bases, with 10 bases left between them. The CDR3 loop is CSVGQSINQPQHF. For the CDR3, the DNA is TGCAGCGTTGGACAGTCGATCAATCAGCCCCAGCATTTT.